Below, 27 T cell receptor beta chains from the same sample are listed, as sequenced in a study of T cells after yellow fever vaccination. TCRdb re-analysed the 5' RACE reads in MiXCR, keeping a single row per CDR3 protein. The sample holds hundreds of thousands of distinct CDR3 sequences, approximately 16% seen once. The sequences come from PBMCs, collected 5 to 6 days after the first yellow fever vaccination. The receptors come from a man in his late teens or twenties who received the YFV17D yellow fever vaccine.

The CDR3 sequence is CASSRGPSGTSTDTQYF. The CDR3 region has the DNA TGCGCCAGCAGCAGAGGGCCTAGCGGAACTAGCACAGATACGCAGTATTTT. V is TRBV5-1 and J is TRBJ2-3, with 7 bases fitting TRBD2. The V gene's germline CDR1 is SGHRS and CDR2 YFSETQ. V was pared by 4 bases and J by 0 bases, with 11 bases of the junction left unmatched. The CDR3 extends over 17 amino acids. Drawing the rest from reference TRBV5-1 and TRBJ2-3, the complete variable domain is KAGVTQTPRYLIKTRGQQVTLSCSPISGHRSVSWYQQTPGQGLQFLFEYFSETQRNKGNFPGRFSGRQFSNSRSEMNVSTLELGDSALYLCASSRGPSGTSTDTQYFGPGTRLTVL.

This clonotype was detected only a few times. V is TRBV11-2 and J is TRBJ2-3; no clear D gene. Germline CDR1 SGHAT, CDR2 FQNNGV. CDR3 length equals 15 residues. Between the trimmed V and J ends, which lost 5 bases and 0 bases, there was a span of 12 bases. CDR3 nucleotide sequence: TGTGCCAGCAGCCCTTATCGCTCTAGCACAGATACGCAGTATTTT. It yields the protein CASSPYRSSTDTQYF.

This clonotype has only a few counts. V and J are TRBV6-1 and TRBJ1-1, with D possibly being TRBD1 (5 bases). The CDR3 consists of 13 residues. CDR1 is MNHNS, CDR2 SASEGT, per germline. V was trimmed by 5 bases and J by 5 bases, leaving 12 bases between them. The CDR3 DNA sequence: TGTGCCAGCAGTCGGGGCCTTGGGACTGAAGCTTTCTTT. Its translation is CASSRGLGTEAFF.

A few counts support this clonotype. The chain is built from TRBV5-1 and TRBJ2-7; 9 bases line up with TRBD1. The CDR3 contains 13 residues. Germline assignment: CDR1 SGHRS and CDR2 YFSETQ. V lost 6 bases to trimming and J lost 4 bases; unmatched junction nucleotides: 5. The CDR3 region is CASNRDREYEQYF. The CDR3 DNA sequence: TGCGCCAGCAACCGGGACAGGGAGTACGAGCAGTACTTC.

This clonotype was seen a handful of times. J is TRBJ1-6 and V is TRBV6-6; D call uncertain. Germline CDR1 and CDR2: MNHNY and SVGAGI (reference sequence). This CDR3 has 10 residues. The V and J ends lost 11 bases and 7 bases respectively, with 6 bases between them. The CDR3 here is CACGNSPLHF. DNA for the CDR3: TGTGCCTGTGGGAATTCACCCCTCCACTTT.

The chain employs TRBV7-9 and TRBJ2-5; the D is unclear. Germline V lookup: CDR1 SEHNR, CDR2 FQNEAQ (reference sequence). There are 12 residues in the CDR3. V shed 2 bases and J shed 5 bases, with 6 bases lying between them. The CDR3 bases are TGTGCCAGCAGCTTAAGAAGCGAGACCCAGTACTTC. Translation gives CASSLRSETQYF.

This clonotype was seen a few times. This rearrangement joins TRBV7-9 to TRBJ2-7; 8 positions agree with TRBD1. Germline loops: CDR1 SEHNR, CDR2 FQNEAQ (reference sequence). The CDR3 length is 15 residues. V trimming: 4 bases; J trimming: 3 bases; junction bases outside the gene matches: 8. CDR3 nucleotides: TGTGCCAGCAGCTCACAGGGACAGGCCTTCTACGAGCAGTACTTC. It is translated as CASSSQGQAFYEQYF.

This clonotype appeared a few times. The chain has TRBV18 and TRBJ2-5, with D perhaps matching TRBD2 (6 bases). CDR3 length: 14 amino acids. Germline CDR1 is KGHSH and CDR2 is LQKENI. Trimming cost V 4 bases and J 5 bases, with 14 bases left between them. DNA of the CDR3: TGTGCCAGCTCACGACTGATAAGCGGGGAGACCCAGTACTTC. Protein product: CASSRLISGETQYF.

This clonotype was picked up a small number of times. The CDR3: CASSPPGSNVYSPLHF. In DNA, the CDR3 is TGTGCCAGCTCACCCCCCGGTTCAAATGTATATTCACCCCTCCACTTT. This rearrangement joins TRBV18 to TRBJ1-6; D remains unclear. This CDR3 is 16 amino acids long. The germline gives CDR1 KGHSH, CDR2 LQKENI. Trimming stripped 3 bases from V and 8 bases from J, with 17 bases between.

This chain connects TRBV5-1 to TRBJ2-3, with D tentatively TRBD1 (6 bases). The CDR3 runs 14 residues. Germline V CDR1 and CDR2: SGHRS, YFSETQ. V lost 7 bases and J lost 2, with 14 bases in between. The CDR3 bases are TGCGCCAGCGAAGACAGGACCGACACAGATACGCAGTATTTT. Translating it yields CASEDRTDTDTQYF. The full variable domain, rest sourced from reference TRBV5-1 and TRBJ2-3, is KAGVTQTPRYLIKTRGQQVTLSCSPISGHRSVSWYQQTPGQGLQFLFEYFSETQRNKGNFPGRFSGRQFSNSRSEMNVSTLELGDSALYLCASEDRTDTDTQYFGPGTRLTVL.

The V gene is TRBV15, the J gene TRBJ1-1; possibly TRBD1 for D (6 bases). The CDR3 has 14 residues. Germline-derived CDR1 and CDR2 are LNHNV and YYDKDF (reference sequence). Trimming took off 3 bases at V and 4 bases at J, with 12 bases between the two ends. For the CDR3, the DNA is TGTGCCACCAGCAGTAACATAGGGGGCACTGAAGCTTTCTTT. Residues: CATSSNIGGTEAFF.

This clonotype has just a few counts. The J gene is TRBJ2-1, the V gene TRBV29-1; 8 nucleotides match TRBD2. This CDR3 region has 14 residues. V shed 7 bases, J shed 3 bases, and the junction held 8 bases outside the gene matches. Germline CDR1 is SQVTM and CDR2 is ANQGSEA. The CDR3 nucleotides are TGCAGCGCTGTCACGAGCGGGGGCTACAATGAGCAGTTCTTC. This encodes CSAVTSGGYNEQFF.

The V and J genes are TRBV7-6 and TRBJ2-1; perhaps TRBD2 as D (6 bases). This CDR3 region has 20 residues. CDR1 SGHVS and CDR2 FNYEAQ come from the germline V gene. V lost 1 base to trimming and J lost 4 bases, with 26 bases between them. The CDR3 DNA reads as TGTGCCAGCAGCTTAGGACTTCCACTAGCTTCCCGACACGCATACAATGAGCAGTTCTTC. This translates into CASSLGLPLASRHAYNEQFF.

This clonotype was counted only a few times. The chain links TRBV10-3 to TRBJ2-2; D is unclear. The germline V gene has CDR1 ENHRY and CDR2 SYGVKD. Trimming stripped 4 bases from V and 5 bases from J, with 20 bases between. The CDR3 length is 17 residues. The DNA for the CDR3 is TGTGCCATCAGTGGGCAACGAACGGACCTGAGGACCGGGGAGCTGTTTTTT. As protein: CAISGQRTDLRTGELFF.

The DNA of the CDR3 is TGCAGTGCCCAGGGCAGAATTACGCCCCAGCATTTT. Its translation: CSAQGRITPQHF. The chain couples TRBV20-1 to TRBJ1-5; D possibly corresponds to TRBD1 (5 bases). From germline, CDR1 is DFQATT and CDR2 SNEGSKA (reference sequence). V shed 6 bases and J shed 9 bases, with 15 bases lying between them. The CDR3 totals 12 residues.

A few counts support this clonotype. The rearrangement uses TRBV24-1 and TRBJ2-1; weak D call: TRBD1 (6 bases). V was shortened by 6 bases and J by 5 bases, with 13 bases between the two germline ends. CDR1 is KGHDR, CDR2 SFDVKD, per germline. This CDR3 contains 14 residues. Here the CDR3 DNA reads TGTGCCACCAGTAAAGGGGGATCCGACAATGAGCAGTTCTTC. This codes for CATSKGGSDNEQFF.

This chain joins TRBV3-1 and TRBJ1-1, with 12 positions matching TRBD1. Germline assignment: CDR1 LGHDT and CDR2 YNNKEL (reference sequence). The CDR3 runs to 18 residues. V was pared by 1 base and J by 0 bases, with 6 bases of the junction left unmatched. The CDR3 reads CASSQGHGTGGMNTEAFF. In DNA, the CDR3 is TGTGCCAGCAGCCAAGGACACGGGACAGGGGGCATGAACACTGAAGCTTTCTTT.

This clonotype appeared a few times. The genes are TRBV7-2 and TRBJ2-3, with 11 bases that match TRBD1. Germline V gene data show CDR1 as SGHTA and CDR2 as FQGNSA. The V segment lost 2 bases and the J segment 2 bases; nucleotides outside the gene matches: 6. The CDR3 totals 17 residues. The CDR3 nucleotides read TGTGCCAGCAGCTTACCCGGACAGGGGGCCCCCACAGATACGCAGTATTTT. Encoded protein: CASSLPGQGAPTDTQYF.

This clonotype was detected a few times. This chain links TRBV19 with TRBJ1-5; no reliable D call. Looked up from germline, CDR1 is LNHDA and CDR2 is SQIVND (reference sequence). V lost 2 bases and J 2 bases, leaving 4 bases between the germline ends. The CDR3 sequence is 13 residues long. Here the CDR3 DNA reads TGTGCCAGTAGTATAACGGGCAATCAGCCCCAGCATTTT. Protein product: CASSITGNQPQHF.

This chain links TRBV19 with TRBJ2-3; perhaps TRBD1 as D (6 bases). V lost 5 bases to trimming and J lost 5 bases, with 20 bases between them. The CDR3 contains 16 residues. Germline V gives CDR1 LNHDA, CDR2 SQIVND (reference sequence). CDR3 sequence reads: CASSPKGHRAGDTQYF. The CDR3, as DNA: TGTGCCAGTAGTCCAAAGGGACACAGGGCGGGAGATACGCAGTATTTT.

The chain employs TRBV7-2 and TRBJ2-7; 10 nucleotides align to TRBD2. The V gene end was trimmed by 2 bases and the J gene end by 4 bases; junction bases not matched to a gene: 5. Per germline, CDR1 SGHTA and CDR2 FQGNSA. CDR3 length: 15 residues. The CDR3 sequence: CASSLLPSGGYEQYF. The DNA for the CDR3 is TGTGCCAGCAGCTTACTACCTAGCGGGGGATACGAGCAGTACTTC.

The chain combines TRBV6-1 with TRBJ2-3; TRBD2 might be the D (6 bases). The germline CDR1 and CDR2 sequences are MNHNS and SASEGT. V was cut by 6 bases and J by 2 bases, with 15 bases left in between. CDR3 length: 15 amino acids. In DNA, the CDR3 is TGTGCCAGCAGCGGGAGCGGAACGGACACAGATACGCAGTATTTT. Protein product: CASSGSGTDTDTQYF.

The chain carries TRBV20-1 and TRBJ2-1; D might be TRBD2 (7 bases). The CDR3 sequence is 18 residues long. The germline V gene encodes CDR1 DFQATT and CDR2 SNEGSKA (reference sequence). The germline V and J ends were trimmed by 2 bases and 2 bases, with 22 bases remaining between them. Here the CDR3 reads CSARSGDVGGGPYNEQFF. The CDR3 coding sequence is TGCAGTGCTAGATCCGGAGATGTCGGCGGGGGCCCCTACAATGAGCAGTTCTTC.

The chain joins TRBV5-1 to TRBJ1-1; 10 bases fit TRBD1. The CDR3 extends over 16 amino acids. From germline, CDR1 is SGHRS and CDR2 YFSETQ. Trimming cost V 4 bases and J 5 bases; bases outside gene matches: 11. In DNA, the CDR3 is TGCGCCAGCAGCCTGATTGACAGGGGGCCGTGGACTGAAGCTTTCTTT. This translates into CASSLIDRGPWTEAFF.

This clonotype was counted a single time. The rearrangement joins TRBV12-2 to TRBJ2-7; TRBD1 was called by the table and not checked on the DNA. TRBV12-2 is a listed pseudogene. This CDR3 has 16 amino acids. The CDR3 loop reads CASRHNSRDGICEQYF. Here the CDR3 DNA reads TGTGCAAGTCGCCATAATTCCCGGGACGGGATATGCGAGCAGTACTTC.

The chain carries TRBV21-1 and TRBJ1-5. TRBV21-1 is given as a pseudogene. The CDR3 covers 18 residues. The CDR3 DNA follows: TGTGCCAGCAGCAAATATCACGTCCGACGGTATAGCAATCAGCCCCAGCATTTT. Amino acids: CASSKYHVRRYSNQPQHF.

This clonotype showed up just a few times. The genes are TRBV6-2 or TRBV6-3 and TRBJ2-7; D is uncertain. Trimming stripped 4 bases from V and 1 base from J, with 14 bases between. CDR1 and CDR2 from the germline V gene are MNHEY and SVGEGT. The CDR3 runs 15 residues. The CDR3 loop reads CASSWGGGDSYEQYF. The CDR3 DNA is TGTGCCAGCAGTTGGGGTGGCGGTGATTCCTACGAGCAGTACTTC.